This T cell receptor (beta chain) was sequenced during a study of blood T cell repertoires in COVID-19. Study-level background: Whether acute or convalescent, the COVID-19 samples came from the United States, Italy and Spain. T cells, B-cell-depleted T cells, or PBMCs supplied cDNA or gDNA.

As processed by the authors: Reference gene primer amplification in the assay estimated nucleated cell counts. The method was immunoSEQ multiplex PCR; TCRdb's version includes in-frame clones alone and lacks a portion of them. Clone size and the V and J calls come from that table; the DNA yielded D and trimming. This table holds some 120,000 clones, roughly 82% found once. The length of the CDR3 is 16 residues. The V gene's germline CDR1 is SEHNR and CDR2 FQNEAQ (reference sequence). J lost 6 bases, V lost 5 bases, and 10 bases had no gene match. This clone was recorded only once. Sequencing input: peripheral blood. The chain uses TRBV7-9 and TRBJ1-6, with TRBD1 matching over 7 bases. This sequence was found in a human donor in a cohort sampled during active COVID-19. Written as DNA, the CDR3 is TGTGCCAGCAGCCTAAACCTGGGACAGACTAATTCACCCCTCCACTTT. Its protein product is CASSLNLGQTNSPLHF.